The 30 T cell receptor beta chains below all came from one sample that was sequenced in a study of cytomegalovirus exposure and HLA in healthy donors. With 60 Vbeta and 13 Jbeta primers, the PCR was carried out. The method was immunoSEQ multiplex PCR; TCRdb's version includes in-frame clones alone and lacks a portion of them. The repertoire holds fewer than 140,000 clones, with 65% to 90% as singletons. The sample taken for sequencing was PBMCs. These TCRs come from a man in his fifties in good health and CMV-seronegative.

The rearrangement joins TRBV20-1 to TRBJ2-2; D remains unclear. The CDR3 has 11 amino acids. The V gene lost 6 bases and the J gene lost 2 bases, with 4 bases spanning the gap. Germline V gene data show CDR1 as DFQATT and CDR2 as SNEGSKA (reference sequence). CDR3 sequence reads: CSAQNTGELFF. In DNA form, the CDR3 reads TGCAGTGCACAAAACACCGGGGAGCTGTTTTTT.

The chain recombines TRBV27 with TRBJ1-6; D is unclear. The CDR3 has 14 residues. CDR1 MNHEY and CDR2 SMNVEV come from the germline V gene (reference sequence). Deletions cut 2 bases from V and 9 bases from J, with 11 bases between. Here the CDR3 reads CASSLGPIGSPLHF. The CDR3 nucleotides read TGTGCCAGCAGTTTAGGGCCGATCGGTTCACCCCTCCACTTT.

The chain combines TRBV29-1 with TRBJ1-1, with a tentative D call TRBD1 (6 bases). Trimming removed 6 bases from V and 2 bases from J, with 13 bases in between. The CDR3 has 13 residues. Germline V gives CDR1 SQVTM, CDR2 ANQGSEA. CDR3 DNA: TGCAGCGTGTGGACAGCAACAAACACTGAAGCTTTCTTT. Encoded protein: CSVWTATNTEAFF.

The chain uses TRBV7-3 and TRBJ2-2, with 8 bases matching TRBD2. V lost 4 bases to trimming and J lost 0 bases; unmatched junction nucleotides: 4. Per the germline V gene, CDR1 is SGHTA and CDR2 is FQGTGA. The CDR3 runs to 16 residues. CDR3 sequence (DNA): TGTGCCAGCAGCTCCAACGGGGGGGCGAACACCGGGGAGCTGTTTTTT. It codes for CASSSNGGANTGELFF. Drawing the rest from reference TRBV7-3 and TRBJ2-2, the complete variable domain is GAGVSQTPSNKVTEKGKYVELRCDPISGHTALYWYRQSLGQGPEFLIYFQGTGAADDSGLPNDRFFAVRPEGSVSTLKIQRTERGDSAVYLCASSSNGGANTGELFFGEGSRLTVL.

The chain employs TRBV5-1 and TRBJ1-2; 7 nucleotides line up with TRBD1. The CDR3 runs to 15 residues. J gave up 6 bases and V 4 bases, and 12 bases lay outside the gene matches. Germline values: CDR1 SGHRS, CDR2 YFSETQ. CDR3 in amino acids: CASSPDPDRVNGYTF. The CDR3 DNA follows: TGCGCCAGCAGCCCCGATCCTGACAGGGTAAATGGCTACACCTTC.

The V and J genes are TRBV7-7 and TRBJ2-1, with D possibly TRBD1 on 5 matching bases. Looked up from germline, CDR1 is SSHAT and CDR2 is FNYEAQ (reference sequence). CDR3 size: 13 residues. The V and J ends lost 3 bases and 3 bases respectively, with 6 bases between them. CDR3 nucleotide sequence: TGTGCCAGCAGCTTCGACAGCTACAATGAGCAGTTCTTC. Its protein product is CASSFDSYNEQFF.

The rearrangement joins TRBV18 to TRBJ1-2, with TRBD1 identical over 8 bases. V was clipped by 4 bases and J by 5 bases; unmatched bases: 9. Germline V CDR1 and CDR2: KGHSH, LQKENI. CDR3 length: 15 amino acids. This CDR3 reads CASSLVGQGEYGYTF. The DNA for the CDR3 is TGTGCCAGCTCACTCGTTGGACAGGGAGAATATGGCTACACCTTC.

V is TRBV21-1 and J is TRBJ1-5; no check of the table's D call, TRBD1, against the DNA was made. TRBV21-1 represents a pseudogene. The CDR3 is made up of 14 amino acids. CDR3 nucleotides: TGTGCCAGCAGCAAGGACAGAGCCGATCAGCCCCAGCATTTT. Protein sequence: CASSKDRADQPQHF.

The rearrangement uses TRBV19 and TRBJ2-1; D is perhaps TRBD2 (5 bases). Germline CDR1 reads LNHDA; CDR2 reads SQIVND (reference sequence). The CDR3 is made up of 13 amino acids. V was pared by 4 bases and J by 12 bases, with 16 bases between. The DNA for the CDR3 is TGTGCCAGTAGTAGGTCTATCGGGGTCCCGCAGTTCTTC. Protein sequence: CASSRSIGVPQFF.

By sample share, this clone is medium-sized. The chain combines TRBV5-1 with TRBJ1-1; tentative D call: TRBD1 (6 bases). V was pared by 0 bases and J by 5 bases, with 14 bases between. This CDR3 comprises 15 residues. Germline lookup yields CDR1 SGHRS and CDR2 YFSETQ. CDR3 in amino acids: CASSLVGGRRTEAFF. The CDR3 region has the DNA TGCGCCAGCAGCTTGGTGGGGGGGCGGAGGACTGAAGCTTTCTTT.

The CDR3 region is CASSIPLAGVKNIQYF. Here the CDR3 DNA reads TGTGCCAGTAGTATCCCCCTAGCGGGCGTCAAAAACATTCAGTACTTC. The chain carries TRBV19 and TRBJ2-4, with 8 bases aligning to TRBD2. Per germline, CDR1 LNHDA and CDR2 SQIVND (reference sequence). The CDR3 runs 16 residues. Trimming cost V 3 bases and J 3 bases; bases outside gene matches: 7.

This rearrangement joins TRBV27 to TRBJ1-1, with TRBD1 matching 8 bases. This CDR3 has 15 residues. Losses at the gene ends were 6 bases for V and 5 bases for J; bases not matched to a gene: 11. CDR1 is MNHEY, CDR2 SMNVEV, per germline (reference sequence). The CDR3 here is CASRRPQGAETEAFF. Written as DNA, the CDR3 is TGTGCCAGCAGACGTCCTCAGGGGGCAGAGACTGAAGCTTTCTTT.

The rearrangement links TRBV5-4 to TRBJ1-4; 9 positions match TRBD1. CDR3 length: 14 residues. Unmatched junction bases numbered 6, after V lost 4 bases and J lost 8 bases. Germline V gives CDR1 SGHNT, CDR2 YYREEE (reference sequence). The CDR3 DNA reads TGTGCCAGCAGCAGTACAGGGGGCGGAGAAAAACTGTTTTTT. Translated: CASSSTGGGEKLFF.

The gene calls are TRBV18 and TRBJ2-5; D ambiguous. Trimming took off 6 bases at V and 1 base at J, with 15 bases between the two ends. CDR1 is KGHSH and CDR2 is LQKENI in the germline V gene. This CDR3 spans 15 amino acids. DNA of the CDR3: TGTGCCAGCTCCCTCATCCTGACGGGCCAAGAGACCCAGTACTTC. As protein: CASSLILTGQETQYF.

Note on this clone: A junction end diverges from the germline sequence, so it may reflect a read error. J is TRBJ2-1 and V is TRBV6-1; D is unresolved. CDR3 length: 15 residues. Per germline, CDR1 MNHNS and CDR2 SASEGT. CDR3 DNA: TGTGCCAGCAGAGAAGGGCCTTCTCCAGTCCATGAGCAGTTCTTC. Translating gives CASREGPSPVHEQFF.

CDR3 coding DNA: TGTGCCAGTAAAGGGGACTGGACAGGGAACACTGAAGCTTTCTTT. Protein product: CASKGDWTGNTEAFF. V and J are TRBV19 and TRBJ1-1; 7 bases fit TRBD1. The CDR3 consists of 15 residues. Germline V CDR1 and CDR2: LNHDA, SQIVND (reference sequence). J lost 1 base, V lost 7 bases, and 9 bases had no gene match.

The chain links TRBV11-3 to TRBJ1-3, with TRBD1 as a possible D gene (5 bases). CDR1 and CDR2 (germline): SGHNT, YENEEA. This CDR3 comprises 14 residues. Deletions cut 2 bases from V and 3 bases from J, with 8 bases between. Here the CDR3 reads CASSLSGVGNTIYF. DNA for the CDR3: TGTGCCAGCAGCTTATCGGGGGTTGGAAACACCATATATTTT.

This rearrangement joins TRBV12-5 to TRBJ2-7, with TRBD1 identical over 7 bases. This CDR3 region has 18 residues. Trimming at V came to 5 bases and at J to 1 base, leaving 17 bases not matched to a gene. CDR1 and CDR2 from the germline V gene are LGHNT and FRNRAP. CDR3 loop: CASGRLRDSQLRSYEQYF. CDR3 coding DNA: TGTGCTAGTGGTCGGCTCCGGGACAGCCAGCTAAGGTCCTACGAGCAGTACTTC.

The chain employs TRBV6-6 and TRBJ1-2; 8 bases match TRBD1. Germline V gives CDR1 MNHNY, CDR2 SVGAGI (reference sequence). V was clipped by 2 bases and J by 6 bases; unmatched bases: 11. The CDR3 totals 16 residues. CDR3 region: CASSYPQGAQLDGYTF. In nucleotides, the CDR3 is TGTGCCAGCAGTTACCCGCAGGGGGCGCAGCTGGATGGCTACACCTTC.

This rearrangement joins TRBV6-5 to TRBJ1-1; D is ambiguous. Germline loops: CDR1 MNHEY, CDR2 SVGAGI. The CDR3 totals 14 residues. Trimming left V 4 bases short and J 2 bases short, with 11 bases between. The CDR3 reads CASSSGAINTEAFF. CDR3 coding DNA: TGTGCCAGCAGTTCGGGTGCTATCAACACTGAAGCTTTCTTT.

This clone showed up just once. CDR3 loop: CASGLVLRDREDTGELFF. CDR3 DNA: TGTGCTAGTGGTTTGGTACTTAGGGACAGGGAGGACACCGGGGAGCTGTTTTTT. The chain recombines TRBV12-5 with TRBJ2-2, with 9 nucleotides matching TRBD1. Germline CDR1 and CDR2: LGHNT and FRNRAP. Germline trimming cut 0 bases from V and 3 bases from J; bases unmatched to any gene: 8. This CDR3 region has 18 residues.

The V call is TRBV11-1, the J call TRBJ1-6, with 8 bases aligning to TRBD1. The CDR3 covers 14 residues. With 5 bases clipped from V and 5 bases from J, the junction kept 2 bases outside the gene matches. Germline CDR1 reads SGHAT; CDR2 reads FQDESV (reference sequence). The CDR3 DNA follows: TGTGCCAGCAGCAGGACAGGGAATAATTCACCCCTCCACTTT. Amino acids: CASSRTGNNSPLHF.

The chain links TRBV6-5 to TRBJ1-4, with D hard to call. This CDR3 spans 14 amino acids. Trimming took 6 bases from V and 8 from J, leaving 16 bases between them. In germline, CDR1 is MNHEY, CDR2 SVGAGI. In DNA, the CDR3 is TGTGCCAGCAGGGGCAGCGGGGTTTGGGAAAAACTGTTTTTT. It specifies CASRGSGVWEKLFF.

A single count supports this clone. The J gene is TRBJ2-7, the V gene TRBV5-4, with TRBD2 matching over 7 bases. The CDR3 spans 12 residues. CDR1 is SGHNT and CDR2 is YYREEE in the germline V gene (reference sequence). The J segment lost 2 bases and the V segment lost 10 bases, leaving 6 bases of the junction unmatched. The CDR3 nucleotides read TGTGCCGCCACCGGGACTACCTACGAGCAGTACGTC. It translates to CAATGTTYEQYV.

V usage is TRBV4-2 and J usage is TRBJ2-5, with D possibly being TRBD2 (5 bases). V was trimmed by 2 bases and J by 1 base, leaving 14 bases between them. Germline lookup yields CDR1 LGHNA and CDR2 YNFKEQ. The CDR3 totals 16 residues. The CDR3 here is CASSQSPAVSQETQYF. The CDR3 DNA reads TGTGCCAGCAGCCAATCCCCAGCGGTGAGCCAAGAGACCCAGTACTTC.

V gene TRBV29-1 combines with J gene TRBJ2-1, with D perhaps matching TRBD2 (5 bases). Germline CDR1 reads SQVTM; CDR2 reads ANQGSEA. The CDR3 sequence is 14 residues long. V dropped 4 bases and J dropped 2 bases, with 12 bases sitting between them. The DNA of the CDR3 is TGCAGCGTTGGAGTTGCGGGTGCCTACAATGAGCAGTTCTTC. Amino acids: CSVGVAGAYNEQFF.

A few counts support this clone. The rearrangement joins TRBV6-5 to TRBJ2-3, with D perhaps TRBD2 (5 bases). The CDR3 runs to 12 residues. With 10 bases removed from V and 8 bases from J, the gap between germline ends came to 16 bases. Germline CDR1 reads MNHEY; CDR2 reads SVGAGI. The CDR3 nucleotides read TGTGCCACCGGACTCCGGTCGGGTACGCAGTATTTT. As protein: CATGLRSGTQYF.

The chain combines TRBV28 with TRBJ1-3; 8 bases map to TRBD1. V gave up 4 bases and J gave up 4 bases; unmatched junction bases: 9. Germline-derived CDR1 and CDR2 are MDHEN and SYDVKM. The CDR3 has 16 residues. CDR3 in DNA: TGTGCCAGCAGTTACACGACAGGGGTTGGGGGAAACACCATATATTTT. Translating gives CASSYTTGVGGNTIYF. The whole variable domain, remainder taken from reference TRBV28 and TRBJ1-3, is DVKVTQSSRYLVKRTGEKVFLECVQDMDHENMFWYRQDPGLGLRLIYFSYDVKMKEKGDIPEGYSVSREKKERFSLILESASTNQTSMYLCASSYTTGVGGNTIYFGEGSWLTVV.

The chain employs TRBV9 and TRBJ1-6, with a weak D call TRBD1 (5 bases). Germline V gives CDR1 SGDLS, CDR2 YYNGEE. The CDR3 has 13 amino acids. Between the trimmed V and J ends, which lost 0 bases and 9 bases, there was a span of 7 bases. The CDR3 loop is CASSVGGGSPLHF. CDR3 sequence (DNA): TGTGCCAGCAGCGTAGGGGGGGGTTCACCCCTCCACTTT.

This chain joins TRBV6-1 and TRBJ2-1; TRBD2 agrees at 8 bases. Trimming took 2 bases from V and 3 from J; bases not matched to a gene: 3. The germline gives CDR1 MNHNS, CDR2 SASEGT. The CDR3 length is 15 residues. The CDR3 DNA follows: TGTGCCAGCAGTGAAACTAGCGGCAGCTACAATGAGCAGTTCTTC. Its translation: CASSETSGSYNEQFF.